This TCR beta chain is from a study of blood T cell repertoires in COVID-19. TCRdb's table, derived via immunoSEQ multiplex PCR, lists solely in-frame clones and lacks some. The table lists about 75,000 clones, roughly nine tenths of them singletons. The CDR3 is made up of 13 amino acids. Deletions cut 6 bases from V and 5 bases from J, with 14 bases between. From germline, CDR1 is MNHEY and CDR2 SVGAGI. The chain joins TRBV6-5 to TRBJ2-7, with no clear D. The receptor was isolated from a human donor in a cohort sampled during active COVID-19. The specimen was peripheral blood. The CDR3 DNA follows: TGTGCCAGCAGCCCCTCCTCTAGGAACGAGCAGTACTTC. Its protein is CASSPSSRNEQYF.